This TCR beta chain comes out of a study of vaccination and CD4 T cells after COVID-19. The Oncomine TCR Beta short-read assay generated sequence data from the DNA of cultured CD4+ T cells. Someone extracted genomic DNA from cultured CD4+ T cells. From the PCR reads, TCRdb called clonotypes with MiXCR, one entry per CDR3 protein. The data contain 9,000 to 10,000 distinct CDR3 sequences, less than 40% of them singletons. This clonotype was counted only a few times. Its antigen is unidentified. Trimming took 0 bases from V and 7 from J, leaving 13 bases between them. The length of the CDR3 is 14 residues. Germline loops: CDR1 DFQATT, CDR2 SNEGSKA (reference sequence). General observations from the study: Looking at convalescent patients, 304 of their 307 vaccine-specific clones were spike mono-reactive. A nonsignificant median increase from about 20 to 38 SARS-CoV-2-reactive clonotypes was observed.

Treatment here: roughly nine-day PBMC culture with coronavirus spike peptide pools or control peptides (ViraFEST assay). Harvesting of the unexposed donor's CD4+ T cells predated the COVID-19 pandemic (2011-2018). The TCR comes from a human donor in good health. The sequenced sample consisted of CD4+ T cells from blood, cultured in vitro. The chain joins TRBV20-1 to TRBJ2-1; D is perhaps TRBD2 (6 bases). The CDR3 DNA reads as TGCAGTGCTAGAGAGGAGGGTTCGGGAAATGAGCAGTTCTTC. Its protein is CSAREEGSGNEQFF.